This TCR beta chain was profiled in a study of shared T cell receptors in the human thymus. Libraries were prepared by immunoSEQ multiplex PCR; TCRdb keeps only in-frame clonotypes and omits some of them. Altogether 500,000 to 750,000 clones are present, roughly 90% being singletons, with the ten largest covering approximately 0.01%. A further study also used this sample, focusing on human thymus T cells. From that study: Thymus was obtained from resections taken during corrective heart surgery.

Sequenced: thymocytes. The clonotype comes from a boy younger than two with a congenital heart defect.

The CDR3, as DNA: TGCGCCAGCAGGACAGTTTCGAACACCGGGGAGCTGTTTTTT. It specifies CASRTVSNTGELFF. The chain is built from TRBV4-3 and TRBJ2-2, with a possible D match to TRBD1 (5 bases). In germline, CDR1 is LGHNA, CDR2 YSLEER. Trimming removed 6 bases from V and 0 bases from J, with 8 bases in between. This CDR3 has 14 residues.